Listed below are T cell receptor beta chains from one sample, sequenced in a study of T cells in Graves' hyperthyroidism and ophthalmopathy. TCRdb processed the multiplex PCR reads anew with MiXCR; each CDR3 protein has one entry. The repertoire holds fewer than 600,000 distinct CDR3 sequences, about an eighth seen once, with roughly 17% in the top ten. Sequencing was performed on blood. Receptors originate from a woman in her late teens or twenties with Graves' hyperthyroidism. CDR3s include the opening cysteine and the closing phenylalanine or tryptophan. D genes are given only for firm matches. Part of the rows lack a size; the others show once, few, many or a class for expanded clones.

clone_size j_call d_call v_call cdr3_aa cdr3_nt
NA TRBJ1-2 NA TRBV2 CASSGQDYYGYTF TGTGCCAGCAGTGGACAGGATTACTATGGCTACACCTTC
few TRBJ1-2 NA TRBV14 CASSQVPRPTLYGYTF TGTGCCAGCAGCCAAGTCCCCAGACCGACGCTCTATGGCTACACCTTC
many TRBJ2-7 NA TRBV2 CASSEALPSYEQYF TGTGCCAGCAGTGAGGCGCTACCCTCCTACGAGCAGTACTTC
many TRBJ2-1 NA TRBV29-1 CSVVRGNYNEQFF TGCAGCGTTGTCAGGGGCAATTACAATGAGCAGTTCTTC
many TRBJ1-2 NA TRBV6-1 CASSPDDLYGYTF TGTGCCAGCAGTCCCGACGACCTCTATGGCTACACCTTC
many TRBJ1-2 TRBD1 TRBV12-3/TRBV12-4 CASSFWQGADGYTF TGTGCCAGCAGTTTTTGGCAGGGGGCCGATGGCTACACCTTC
many TRBJ2-1 TRBD2 TRBV4-1 CASSQLQTSVYNEQFF TGCGCCAGCAGCCAACTACAGACTAGCGTTTACAATGAGCAGTTCTTC
many TRBJ2-1 NA TRBV19 CASSVHSATYNEQFF TGTGCCAGTAGTGTCCACTCCGCTACCTACAATGAGCAGTTCTTC
NA TRBJ2-1 TRBD2 TRBV14 CASSQPGLAGRSYNEQFF TGTGCCAGCAGCCAACCCGGACTAGCGGGCCGTTCCTACAATGAGCAGTTCTTC
many TRBJ2-2 NA TRBV24-1 CATQLRDGTGELFF TGTGCCACCCAACTGCGGGACGGCACCGGGGAGCTGTTTTTT
NA TRBJ1-6 NA TRBV9 CASSGGSPLYNSPLHF TGTGCCAGCAGCGGAGGGAGTCCGCTATATAATTCACCCCTCCACTTT
NA TRBJ2-5 TRBD2 TRBV5-4 CASSFASGIQETQYF TGTGCCAGCAGCTTTGCTAGCGGGATCCAAGAGACCCAGTACTTC
few TRBJ1-2 NA TRBV5-6 CASSLQGTSGYTF TGTGCCAGCAGCTTGCAAGGGACTAGCGGCTACACCTTC
many TRBJ1-2 NA TRBV3-1 CASSQQGVSYGYTF TGTGCCAGCAGCCAGCAAGGGGTATCCTATGGCTACACCTTC
many TRBJ2-3 NA TRBV27 CATSFGSTDTQYF TGTGCCACCTCCTTTGGCAGCACAGATACGCAGTATTTT
many TRBJ2-6 NA TRBV5-1 CASSPPGANVLTF TGCGCCAGCAGCCCCCCTGGGGCCAACGTCCTGACTTTC
few TRBJ2-7 NA TRBV3-1 CASSQEVQLFYEQYF TGTGCCAGCAGCCAAGAAGTACAGCTCTTCTACGAGCAGTACTTC
many TRBJ2-1 NA TRBV11-2 CASSSDRSKFF TGTGCCAGCAGCTCGGACCGTAGCAAGTTCTTC
few TRBJ2-3 NA TRBV7-9 CASRSGVTDVTDTQYF TGTGCCAGCAGGTCCGGCGTAACAGATGTCACAGATACGCAGTATTTT
few TRBJ2-1 TRBD1 TRBV10-3 CAISEGATGKKKNYNEQFF TGTGCCATCAGTGAGGGCGCGACAGGGAAAAAAAAAAATTACAATGAGCAGTTCTTC
few TRBJ1-2 NA TRBV6-2/TRBV6-3 CASSVSGANYGYTF TGTGCCAGCAGTGTGTCAGGGGCTAACTATGGCTACACCTTC
few TRBJ2-3 TRBD2 TRBV15 CATSRLTFSGGPDTQYF TGTGCCACCAGCAGACTTACATTTAGCGGGGGCCCAGATACGCAGTATTTT
many TRBJ2-3 NA TRBV24-1 CATRPARGADTQYF TGTGCCACCAGGCCCGCCAGGGGGGCAGATACGCAGTATTTT
many TRBJ1-2 NA TRBV11-2 CASSLPSREYGYTF TGTGCCAGCAGCTTACCATCCCGAGAGTATGGCTACACCTTC
few TRBJ2-7 TRBD1 TRBV7-9 CASSPPSGTGGREQYF TGTGCCAGCAGCCCACCGTCCGGGACAGGGGGTCGCGAGCAGTACTTC
few TRBJ1-5 NA TRBV5-6 CASSAYNMGGNQPQHF TGTGCCAGCAGCGCTTACAATATGGGTGGCAATCAGCCCCAGCATTTT
few TRBJ2-7 NA TRBV20-1 CSAASSDSYEQYF TGCAGTGCCGCCAGCTCGGACTCCTACGAGCAGTACTTC
NA TRBJ2-1 TRBD2 TRBV7-8 CASSLSSGSFYNEQFF TGTGCCAGCAGCTTAAGTAGCGGGAGTTTCTACAATGAGCAGTTCTTC
NA TRBJ1-2 NA TRBV19 CASTWSYGYTF TGTGCCAGTACGTGGAGCTATGGCTACACCTTC
few TRBJ1-5 NA TRBV4-1 CASSQEPGHVSNQPQHF TGCGCCAGCAGCCAAGAACCGGGACACGTCAGCAATCAGCCCCAGCATTTT
NA TRBJ2-5 NA TRBV19 CASSIGQGQAWQETQYF TGTGCCAGTAGTATAGGGCAGGGTCAGGCCTGGCAAGAGACCCAGTACTTC